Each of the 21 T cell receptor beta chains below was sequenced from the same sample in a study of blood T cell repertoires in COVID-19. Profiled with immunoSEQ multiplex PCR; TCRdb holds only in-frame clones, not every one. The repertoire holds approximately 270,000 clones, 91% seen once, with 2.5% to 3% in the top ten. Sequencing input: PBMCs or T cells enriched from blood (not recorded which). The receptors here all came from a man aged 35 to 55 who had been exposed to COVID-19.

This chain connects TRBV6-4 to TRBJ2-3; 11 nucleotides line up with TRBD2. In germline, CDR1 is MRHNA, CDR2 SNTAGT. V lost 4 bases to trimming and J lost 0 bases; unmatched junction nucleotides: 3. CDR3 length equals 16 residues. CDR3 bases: TGTGCCAGCAGTGCCAGGACTAGCGGGAGCACAGATACGCAGTATTTT. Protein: CASSARTSGSTDTQYF.

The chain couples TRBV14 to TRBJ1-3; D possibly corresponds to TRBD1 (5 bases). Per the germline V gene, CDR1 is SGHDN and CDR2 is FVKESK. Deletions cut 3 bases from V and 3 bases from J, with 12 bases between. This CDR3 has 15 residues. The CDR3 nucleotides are TGTGCCAGCAGCCATACCGGGACTCATGGAAACACCATATATTTT. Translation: CASSHTGTHGNTIYF.

In nucleotides, the CDR3 is TGTGCCAGCAGTTTAGGACAGGTGAATAGTCCCTACGAGCAGTACTTC. Translating gives CASSLGQVNSPYEQYF. This chain connects TRBV28 to TRBJ2-7, with 7 bases identical to TRBD1. Germline V gene sequence: CDR1 MDHEN, CDR2 SYDVKM. This CDR3 comprises 16 residues. V lost 2 bases to trimming and J lost 2 bases; unmatched junction nucleotides: 9. Complete variable domain (other parts from reference TRBV28 and TRBJ2-7): DVKVTQSSRYLVKRTGEKVFLECVQDMDHENMFWYRQDPGLGLRLIYFSYDVKMKEKGDIPEGYSVSREKKERFSLILESASTNQTSMYLCASSLGQVNSPYEQYFGPGTRLTVT.

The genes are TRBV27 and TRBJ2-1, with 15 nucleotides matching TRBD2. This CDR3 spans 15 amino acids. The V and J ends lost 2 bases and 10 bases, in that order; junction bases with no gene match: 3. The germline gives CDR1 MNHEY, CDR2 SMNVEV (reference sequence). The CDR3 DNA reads TGTGCCAGCAGTTTAGGACTAGCGGGAGGGCGCGAGCAGTTCTTC. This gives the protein CASSLGLAGGREQFF.

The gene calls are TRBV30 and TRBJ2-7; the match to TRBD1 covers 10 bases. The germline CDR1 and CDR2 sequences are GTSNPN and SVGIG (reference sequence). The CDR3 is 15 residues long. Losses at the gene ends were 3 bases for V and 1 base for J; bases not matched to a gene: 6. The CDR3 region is CAWRKQGQGSYEQYF. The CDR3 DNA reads TGTGCCTGGAGGAAGCAGGGACAGGGGTCCTACGAGCAGTACTTC.

CDR3 in DNA: TGTGCCAGCAGTTCAGGGGCCAATCAGCCCCAGCATTTT. Translation: CASSSGANQPQHF. The V call is TRBV12-3 or TRBV12-4, the J call TRBJ1-5, with D maybe TRBD1 (6 bases). The length of the CDR3 is 13 residues. Trimming removed 4 bases at V and 3 bases at J, with 7 bases between.

The CDR3 nucleotides are TGTGCCAGCAGTTCCACCGAGACAGGGATGGACTCACCCCTCCACTTT. Its protein is CASSSTETGMDSPLHF. V gene TRBV28 combines with J gene TRBJ1-6; TRBD1 matches 7 bases. CDR1 MDHEN and CDR2 SYDVKM come from the germline V gene. Trimming at V came to 4 bases and at J to 10 bases, leaving 13 bases not matched to a gene. This CDR3 has 16 amino acids.

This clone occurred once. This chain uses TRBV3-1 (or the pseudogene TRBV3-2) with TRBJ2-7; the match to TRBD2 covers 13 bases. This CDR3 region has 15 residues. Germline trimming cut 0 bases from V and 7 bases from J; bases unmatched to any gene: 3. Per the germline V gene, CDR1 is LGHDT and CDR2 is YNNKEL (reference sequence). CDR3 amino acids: CASSQETSGRGEQYF. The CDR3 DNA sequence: TGTGCCAGCAGCCAAGAAACTAGCGGGAGGGGTGAGCAGTACTTC.

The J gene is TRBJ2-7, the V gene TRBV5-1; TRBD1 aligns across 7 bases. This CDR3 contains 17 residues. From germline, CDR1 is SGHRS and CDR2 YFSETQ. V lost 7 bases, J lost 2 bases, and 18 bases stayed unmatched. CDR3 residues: CASRKRTGLLTTYEQYF. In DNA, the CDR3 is TGCGCCAGCCGTAAAAGGACAGGCCTTCTAACGACCTACGAGCAGTACTTC.

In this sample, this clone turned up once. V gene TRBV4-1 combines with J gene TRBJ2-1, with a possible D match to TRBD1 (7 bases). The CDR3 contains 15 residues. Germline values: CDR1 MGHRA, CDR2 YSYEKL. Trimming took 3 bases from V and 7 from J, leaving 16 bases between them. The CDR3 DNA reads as TGCGCCAGCAGCCATGGGGGGACAGTTAATAATGAGCAGTTCTTC. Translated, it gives CASSHGGTVNNEQFF.

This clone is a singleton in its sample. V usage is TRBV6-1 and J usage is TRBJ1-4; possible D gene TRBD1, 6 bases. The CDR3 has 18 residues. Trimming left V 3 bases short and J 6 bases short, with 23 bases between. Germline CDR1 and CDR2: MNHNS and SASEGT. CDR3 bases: TGTGCCAGCAGTGACCCGATAATATACAGGGTGGGGGATGAAAAACTGTTTTTT. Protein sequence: CASSDPIIYRVGDEKLFF.

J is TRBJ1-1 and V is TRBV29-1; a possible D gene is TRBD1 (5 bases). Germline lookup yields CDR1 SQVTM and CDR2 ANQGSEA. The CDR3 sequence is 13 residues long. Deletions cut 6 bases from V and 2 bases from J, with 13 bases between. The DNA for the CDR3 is TGCAGCGTGGCAGGGTCAGTCAACACTGAAGCTTTCTTT. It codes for CSVAGSVNTEAFF.

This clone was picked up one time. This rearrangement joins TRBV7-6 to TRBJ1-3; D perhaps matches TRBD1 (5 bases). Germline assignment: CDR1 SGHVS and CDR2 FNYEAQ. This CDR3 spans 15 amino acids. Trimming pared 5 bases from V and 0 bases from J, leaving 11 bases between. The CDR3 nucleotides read TGTGCCAGCAGCCTGGACAAGAGCTCTGGAAACACCATATATTTT. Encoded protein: CASSLDKSSGNTIYF.

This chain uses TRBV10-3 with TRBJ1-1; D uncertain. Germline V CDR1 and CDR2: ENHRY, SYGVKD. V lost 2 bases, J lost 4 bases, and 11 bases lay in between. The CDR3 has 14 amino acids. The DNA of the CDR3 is TGTGCCATCAGTGAGGAGGCGGGAGGCACTGAAGCTTTCTTT. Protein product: CAISEEAGGTEAFF.

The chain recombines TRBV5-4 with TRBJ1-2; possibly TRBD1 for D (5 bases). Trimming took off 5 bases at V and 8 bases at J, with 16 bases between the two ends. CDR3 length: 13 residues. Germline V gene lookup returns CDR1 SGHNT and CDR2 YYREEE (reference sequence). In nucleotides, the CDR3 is TGTGCCAGCAGGTGGGGCGAGACGGGCGGCTACACCTTC. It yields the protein CASRWGETGGYTF.

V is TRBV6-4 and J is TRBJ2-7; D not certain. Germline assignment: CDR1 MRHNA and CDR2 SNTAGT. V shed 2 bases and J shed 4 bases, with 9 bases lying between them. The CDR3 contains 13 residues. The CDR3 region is CASSDPKHYEQYF. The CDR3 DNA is TGTGCCAGCAGTGACCCGAAACATTACGAGCAGTACTTC.

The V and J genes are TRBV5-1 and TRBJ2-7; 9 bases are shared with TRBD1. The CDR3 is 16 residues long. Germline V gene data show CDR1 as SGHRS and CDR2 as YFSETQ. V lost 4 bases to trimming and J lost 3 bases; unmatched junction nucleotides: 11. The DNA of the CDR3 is TGCGCCAGCAGCCAGAATGCCGGGACAGGGAGCTACGAGCAGTACTTC. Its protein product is CASSQNAGTGSYEQYF.

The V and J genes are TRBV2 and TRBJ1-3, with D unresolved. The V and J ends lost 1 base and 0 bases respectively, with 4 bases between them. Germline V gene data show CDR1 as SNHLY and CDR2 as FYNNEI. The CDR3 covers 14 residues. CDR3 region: CASSEGSSGNTIYF. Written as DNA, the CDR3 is TGTGCCAGCAGTGAAGGGAGCTCTGGAAACACCATATATTTT.

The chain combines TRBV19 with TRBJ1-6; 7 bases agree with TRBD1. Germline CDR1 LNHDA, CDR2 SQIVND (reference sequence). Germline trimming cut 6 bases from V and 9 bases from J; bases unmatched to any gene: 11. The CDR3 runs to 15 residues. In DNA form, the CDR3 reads TGTGCCAGTAGGTCTCCAGACAGGGTTCTTTCACCCCTCCACTTT. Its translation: CASRSPDRVLSPLHF.

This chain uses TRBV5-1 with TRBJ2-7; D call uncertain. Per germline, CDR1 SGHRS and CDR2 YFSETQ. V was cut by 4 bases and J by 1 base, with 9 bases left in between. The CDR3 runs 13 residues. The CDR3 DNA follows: TGCGCCAGCAGCCTCCCCGAGTCCTACGAGCAGTACTTC. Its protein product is CASSLPESYEQYF.

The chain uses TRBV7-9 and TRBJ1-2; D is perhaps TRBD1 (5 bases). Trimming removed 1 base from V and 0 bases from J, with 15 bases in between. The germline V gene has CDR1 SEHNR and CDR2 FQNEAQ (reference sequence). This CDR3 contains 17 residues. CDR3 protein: CASSLEVVGGTNYGYTF. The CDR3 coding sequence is TGTGCCAGCAGCTTAGAGGTCGTGGGGGGAACTAACTATGGCTACACCTTC.